The rows below give T cell receptor beta chains drawn from one sample of a study of shared clonotypes between healthy human individuals. Sequenced by immunoSEQ multiplex PCR; TCRdb stores in-frame clones only, minus some. The sample yields approximately 350,000 clones, about 74% seen once. Sequenced sample: memory CD4+ T cells sorted from blood. These receptor sequences come from a young man in good health. Both conserved end residues are part of each CDR3. Each record gives: V gene, J gene, D gene, clone size, CDR3 DNA, CDR3 protein. D genes are given only for firm matches. Clone size appears in some rows only: once, few, many, or a class for an expanded clone.

v_gene: TRBV6-1; j_gene: TRBJ1-5; d_gene: .; abundance: many; CDR3nt: TGTGCCAGCCCCGAAAGCAGGGGAGAGGGTCAGCCCCAGCATTTT; CDR3aa: CASPESRGEGQPQHF
v_gene: TRBV19; j_gene: TRBJ2-3; d_gene: .; abundance: .; CDR3nt: TGTGCCAGTAGTAATTCGGATACGCAGTATTTT; CDR3aa: CASSNSDTQYF
v_gene: TRBV19; j_gene: TRBJ2-2; d_gene: TRBD2; abundance: many; CDR3nt: TGTGCCAGTAGTCGCACCCTAGCGGGGCCCTACACCGGGGAGCTGTTTTTT; CDR3aa: CASSRTLAGPYTGELFF
v_gene: TRBV28; j_gene: TRBJ2-1; d_gene: .; abundance: .; CDR3nt: TGTGCCAGCAGACTGGGGCAGCTCGGATCCTACAATGAGCAGTTCTTC; CDR3aa: CASRLGQLGSYNEQFF
v_gene: TRBV5-1; j_gene: TRBJ2-3; d_gene: .; abundance: .; CDR3nt: TGCGCCAGCAGCTCATCCAGGAGCACAGATACGCAGTATTTT; CDR3aa: CASSSSRSTDTQYF
v_gene: TRBV19; j_gene: TRBJ2-1; d_gene: TRBD2; abundance: .; CDR3nt: TGTGCCAGTCGGGGGGAGCTCTCCTACAATGAGCAGTTCTTC; CDR3aa: CASRGELSYNEQFF
v_gene: TRBV4-3; j_gene: TRBJ1-1; d_gene: TRBD1; abundance: once; CDR3nt: TGCGCCAGCAGCCAAGTGGCAGGGGGCACCCAAGCTTTCTTT; CDR3aa: CASSQVAGGTQAFF
v_gene: TRBV7-9; j_gene: TRBJ2-2; d_gene: TRBD1; abundance: few; CDR3nt: TGTGCCAGCAGCTATACAGGGGAAGGGGAGCTGTTTTTT; CDR3aa: CASSYTGEGELFF
v_gene: TRBV7-9; j_gene: TRBJ2-7; d_gene: .; abundance: .; CDR3nt: TGTGCCAGCAGCTTCGCAGGGGACCAGTACGAGCAGTACTTC; CDR3aa: CASSFAGDQYEQYF
v_gene: TRBV7-9; j_gene: TRBJ2-2; d_gene: TRBD2; abundance: .; CDR3nt: TGTGCCAGCAGCTCCGACTTAGCGGGAGGGCCGGGGGAGCTGTTTTTT; CDR3aa: CASSSDLAGGPGELFF
v_gene: TRBV2; j_gene: TRBJ1-4; d_gene: .; abundance: .; CDR3nt: TGTGCCAGCAACCGGATCGGGGAAAAACTGTTTTTT; CDR3aa: CASNRIGEKLFF
v_gene: TRBV28; j_gene: TRBJ2-7; d_gene: .; abundance: .; CDR3nt: TGTGCCAGCAGTGGATTTTCGGGGCTCTCCTTCCCCACCTACGAGCAGTACTTC; CDR3aa: CASSGFSGLSFPTYEQYF
v_gene: TRBV5-6; j_gene: TRBJ2-4; d_gene: TRBD1; abundance: .; CDR3nt: TGTGCCAGCAGCGAAGCGGACAGGGGGAAAAACATTCAGTACTTC; CDR3aa: CASSEADRGKNIQYF
v_gene: TRBV7-2; j_gene: TRBJ2-1; d_gene: TRBD2; abundance: .; CDR3nt: TGTGCCAGCAGAACAGGGGGTAGCGGGAGGGCCATTTACAATGAGCAGTTCTTC; CDR3aa: CASRTGGSGRAIYNEQFF
v_gene: TRBV15; j_gene: TRBJ2-1; d_gene: .; abundance: .; CDR3nt: TGTGCCACCAGGCTAACTCCCGGCTCCTACAATGAGCAGTTCTTC; CDR3aa: CATRLTPGSYNEQFF
v_gene: TRBV28; j_gene: TRBJ2-7; d_gene: TRBD2; abundance: .; CDR3nt: TGTGCCAGCAGTGGCGAGACTAGCGGGAGGACCCGTGAGCAGTACTTC; CDR3aa: CASSGETSGRTREQYF
v_gene: TRBV11-2; j_gene: TRBJ1-2; d_gene: .; abundance: .; CDR3nt: TGTGCCAGCAGCTTAGGGGGTACCTATGGCTACACCTTC; CDR3aa: CASSLGGTYGYTF
v_gene: TRBV7-7; j_gene: TRBJ2-1; d_gene: TRBD2; abundance: .; CDR3nt: TGTGCTAGCAGCTTAGGACCGACCGGGACTATCTACAATGAGCAGTTCTTC; CDR3aa: CASSLGPTGTIYNEQFF
v_gene: TRBV14; j_gene: TRBJ2-7; d_gene: .; abundance: .; CDR3nt: TGTGCCAGCAGAGAGTCGGGCGAGCAGTACTTC; CDR3aa: CASRESGEQYF
v_gene: TRBV25-1; j_gene: TRBJ2-2; d_gene: .; abundance: once; CDR3nt: TGTGCCAGCAGGGGAAAGGGCCCGAACACCGGGGAGCTGTTTTTT; CDR3aa: CASRGKGPNTGELFF
v_gene: TRBV4-1; j_gene: TRBJ1-1; d_gene: .; abundance: .; CDR3nt: TGCGCCAGCAGCCCTCTCTCGGGGGAAGGCGCTTTCTTT; CDR3aa: CASSPLSGEGAFF
v_gene: TRBV6-1; j_gene: TRBJ2-7; d_gene: .; abundance: .; CDR3nt: TGTGCCAGCAGTGAAGACAGGGTAAACGAGCAGTACTTC; CDR3aa: CASSEDRVNEQYF
v_gene: TRBV18; j_gene: TRBJ1-1; d_gene: .; abundance: .; CDR3nt: TGTGCCAGCTCACTTGGGGGGGACACTGAAGCTTTCTTT; CDR3aa: CASSLGGDTEAFF
v_gene: TRBV5-1; j_gene: TRBJ2-2; d_gene: .; abundance: few; CDR3nt: TGCGCCAGCAGCTCCCACCCCGGGTTCACCGGGGAGCTGTTTTTT; CDR3aa: CASSSHPGFTGELFF
v_gene: TRBV7-2; j_gene: TRBJ1-4; d_gene: .; abundance: .; CDR3nt: TGTGCCAGCAGCTTATCCCCTAATAATGAAAAACTGTTTTTT; CDR3aa: CASSLSPNNEKLFF
v_gene: TRBV7-2; j_gene: TRBJ2-5; d_gene: .; abundance: once; CDR3nt: TGTGCCAGCAGCACAGGGCCGGAGACCCAGTACTTC; CDR3aa: CASSTGPETQYF
v_gene: TRBV7-9; j_gene: TRBJ1-1; d_gene: TRBD1; abundance: .; CDR3nt: TGTGCCAGCAGCTTAACTAGGACAGGGCCGAACACTGAAGCTTTCTTT; CDR3aa: CASSLTRTGPNTEAFF
v_gene: TRBV18; j_gene: TRBJ2-5; d_gene: .; abundance: few; CDR3nt: TGTGCCAGCTCAAAACTGAAGGACAAACAAGAGACCCAGTACTTC; CDR3aa: CASSKLKDKQETQYF
v_gene: TRBV18; j_gene: TRBJ2-5; d_gene: .; abundance: .; CDR3nt: TGTGCCAGCTCACCAGGGTTCACCTACAACCAAGAGACCCAGTACTTC; CDR3aa: CASSPGFTYNQETQYF
v_gene: TRBV10-2; j_gene: TRBJ1-1; d_gene: TRBD1; abundance: .; CDR3nt: TGCGCCAGCAGTGAGTCCGTGACAGGGGGAAAGGAGGCTTTCTTT; CDR3aa: CASSESVTGGKEAFF
v_gene: TRBV4-1; j_gene: TRBJ2-1; d_gene: .; abundance: .; CDR3nt: TGCGCCAGCAGCCAAGTCGGGATCAGCTCCTACAATGAGCAGTTCTTC; CDR3aa: CASSQVGISSYNEQFF
v_gene: TRBV19; j_gene: TRBJ2-7; d_gene: .; abundance: .; CDR3nt: TGTGCCAGTAGTGTCCGGGCGAGCTCCTACGAGCAGTACTTC; CDR3aa: CASSVRASSYEQYF
v_gene: TRBV5-1; j_gene: TRBJ2-2; d_gene: .; abundance: .; CDR3nt: TGCGCCAGCAGCCCCCCGACCCCGGTGAACACCGGGGAGCTGTTTTTT; CDR3aa: CASSPPTPVNTGELFF
v_gene: TRBV9; j_gene: TRBJ2-5; d_gene: .; abundance: .; CDR3nt: TGTGCCAGCAGCGACGGGGCGGAGACCCAGTACTTC; CDR3aa: CASSDGAETQYF
v_gene: TRBV29-1; j_gene: TRBJ2-3; d_gene: .; abundance: .; CDR3nt: TGCAGCGTTGAAGAGTTAACAGATACGCAGTATTTT; CDR3aa: CSVEELTDTQYF
v_gene: TRBV18; j_gene: TRBJ2-7; d_gene: TRBD1; abundance: once; CDR3nt: TGCGCCAGCTCACCTTGGGACAGGGTCCTCAACGAGCAGTACTTC; CDR3aa: CASSPWDRVLNEQYF
v_gene: TRBV7-2; j_gene: TRBJ2-3; d_gene: TRBD2; abundance: .; CDR3nt: TGTGCCAGCAGCTTAGGTCCAGGGAAGCGGGAGGGCTCAGATACGCAGTATTTT; CDR3aa: CASSLGPGKREGSDTQYF
v_gene: TRBV5-4; j_gene: TRBJ2-3; d_gene: .; abundance: .; CDR3nt: TGTGCCAGCAGCTCCGAGCGGGATACGCAGTATTTT; CDR3aa: CASSSERDTQYF
v_gene: TRBV19; j_gene: TRBJ2-1; d_gene: TRBD1; abundance: .; CDR3nt: TGTGCCAGTAGTATAGTCCCGGGACAGGGGGCCGGTGAGCAGTTCTTC; CDR3aa: CASSIVPGQGAGEQFF
v_gene: TRBV13; j_gene: TRBJ2-7; d_gene: TRBD1; abundance: few; CDR3nt: TGTGCCAGCAGCTTAAGGGGGGACAGGGAATACGAGCAGTACTTC; CDR3aa: CASSLRGDREYEQYF
v_gene: TRBV7-8; j_gene: TRBJ2-3; d_gene: TRBD2; abundance: .; CDR3nt: TGTGCCAGCAGCTCCAGACTAGCATCTAGCACAGATACGCAGTATTTT; CDR3aa: CASSSRLASSTDTQYF
v_gene: TRBV7-6; j_gene: TRBJ2-2; d_gene: .; abundance: few; CDR3nt: TGTGCCAGCAGCTTAGGCATCCCCGGGGAGCTGTTTTTT; CDR3aa: CASSLGIPGELFF
v_gene: TRBV25-1; j_gene: TRBJ1-1; d_gene: TRBD1; abundance: .; CDR3nt: TGTGCCAGCAGACAGGGGTCTCTTTCTGAAGCTTTCTTT; CDR3aa: CASRQGSLSEAFF
v_gene: TRBV25-1; j_gene: TRBJ2-1; d_gene: .; abundance: few; CDR3nt: TGTGCCAGCAGTGCTCCCGGGAGAGTCTACAATGAGCAGTTCTTC; CDR3aa: CASSAPGRVYNEQFF
v_gene: TRBV30; j_gene: TRBJ2-1; d_gene: .; abundance: once; CDR3nt: TGTGCCTGGAGTCGCCTATCTTCCTACAATGAGCAGTTCTTC; CDR3aa: CAWSRLSSYNEQFF
v_gene: TRBV7-8; j_gene: TRBJ1-5; d_gene: TRBD1; abundance: .; CDR3nt: TGTGCCAGCAGCTTAGGGGTTGGACAGGGGGCCGGCAATCAGCCCCAGCATTTT; CDR3aa: CASSLGVGQGAGNQPQHF
v_gene: TRBV27; j_gene: TRBJ1-1; d_gene: .; abundance: once; CDR3nt: TGTGCCAGCAGTTTGCCAGGGAACACTGAAGCTTTCTTT; CDR3aa: CASSLPGNTEAFF
v_gene: TRBV28; j_gene: TRBJ1-4; d_gene: .; abundance: .; CDR3nt: TGTGCCAGTGGGGGGGTGGATGAAAAACTGTTTTTT; CDR3aa: CASGGVDEKLFF
v_gene: TRBV5-1; j_gene: TRBJ2-1; d_gene: TRBD2; abundance: .; CDR3nt: TGCGCCAGCACCCGGACTAGCGGGGTCTACAATGAGCAGTTCTTC; CDR3aa: CASTRTSGVYNEQFF
v_gene: TRBV28; j_gene: TRBJ2-7; d_gene: TRBD1; abundance: .; CDR3nt: TGTGCCCCCTACAGGGGTTCCTACGAGCAGTACTTC; CDR3aa: CAPYRGSYEQYF